These 27 T cell receptor beta chains originate from one sample sequenced in a study of T cell responses to AZD1222 COVID-19 vaccine. The method was immunoSEQ multiplex PCR; TCRdb's version includes in-frame clones alone and lacks a portion of them. This table holds around 130,000 clones, 88% found once. The sequenced sample was peripheral blood, obtained 28 days after the second AZD1222 dose. The receptors come from an adult who received the AZD1222 COVID-19 vaccine.

The chain combines TRBV6-2 or TRBV6-3 with TRBJ1-4, with D unclear. This CDR3 has 13 amino acids. Germline V gives CDR1 MNHEY, CDR2 SVGEGT. Trimming left V 5 bases short and J 8 bases short, with 12 bases between. CDR3 nucleotides: TGTGCCAGCAGTCGCGATCCAAGAGAAAAACTGTTTTTT. Its protein product is CASSRDPREKLFF.

J is TRBJ2-5 and V is TRBV19; no reliable D call. The V gene's germline CDR1 is LNHDA and CDR2 SQIVND (reference sequence). Trimming stripped 0 bases from V and 4 bases from J, with 9 bases between. The CDR3 has 14 amino acids. CDR3 amino acids: CASSIEPWTETQYF. Written as DNA, the CDR3 is TGTGCCAGTAGTATAGAACCCTGGACAGAGACCCAGTACTTC. Full variable domain (remainder filled in from reference TRBV19 and TRBJ2-5): DGGITQSPKYLFRKEGQNVTLSCEQNLNHDAMYWYRQDPGQGLRLIYYSQIVNDFQKGDIAEGYSVSREKKESFPLTVTSAQKNPTAFYLCASSIEPWTETQYFGPGTRLLVL.

The V gene is TRBV3-1 (or the pseudogene TRBV3-2), the J gene TRBJ1-1; D remains unclear. Trimming took 3 bases from V and 5 from J, leaving 10 bases between them. In germline, CDR1 is LGHDT, CDR2 YNNKEL (reference sequence). The CDR3 is made up of 13 amino acids. The CDR3: CASSQSQGTEAFF. The CDR3 DNA sequence: TGTGCCAGCAGCCAGTCTCAAGGTACTGAAGCTTTCTTT.

The genes are TRBV30 and TRBJ1-6; TRBD1 is a possible D gene (6 bases). Trimming left V 3 bases short and J 14 bases short, with 14 bases between. CDR3 length: 12 amino acids. Germline loops: CDR1 GTSNPN, CDR2 SVGIG (reference sequence). The CDR3 DNA reads TGTGCCTGGAGCGGGGACACCACGGCCCTCCACTTT. The encoded protein is CAWSGDTTALHF.

The gene calls are TRBV28 and TRBJ1-1; no definite D call. Deletions cut 6 bases from V and 3 bases from J, with 14 bases between. The CDR3 spans 14 residues. CDR1 is MDHEN and CDR2 is SYDVKM in the germline V gene. CDR3 in amino acids: CASSLGDRHTEAFF. The CDR3 bases are TGTGCCAGCAGCCTTGGTGACCGTCACACTGAAGCTTTCTTT.

V gene TRBV27 combines with J gene TRBJ1-1; D ambiguous. From germline, CDR1 is MNHEY and CDR2 SMNVEV (reference sequence). CDR3 length: 15 amino acids. The V end lost 6 bases, the J end lost 8 bases, and 22 bases lay between the germline ends. In DNA form, the CDR3 reads TGTGCCAGCAGGCCTGCTGCCGGTATGGGCTTAGAAGCTTTCTTT. Protein sequence: CASRPAAGMGLEAFF.

V and J are TRBV12-3 or TRBV12-4 and TRBJ2-2; D remains ambiguous. The CDR3 totals 12 residues. V dropped 5 bases and J dropped 5 bases, with 6 bases sitting between them. CDR3 coding DNA: TGTGCCAGCAGTACCGGGACCGGGGAGCTGTTTTTT. As protein: CASSTGTGELFF.

The chain combines TRBV6-2 or TRBV6-3 with TRBJ1-2; D call uncertain. V lost 2 bases and J lost 8, with 9 bases in between. CDR3 size: 12 residues. CDR1 and CDR2 from the germline V gene are MNHEY and SVGEGT. DNA for the CDR3: TGTGCCAGCAGTTACGGCCTTGGGGGCTACACCTTC. Translation gives CASSYGLGGYTF.

This sequence joins TRBV28 and TRBJ1-6; possible D gene TRBD1, 6 bases. The V gene's germline CDR1 is MDHEN and CDR2 SYDVKM. V gave up 4 bases and J gave up 6 bases, with 7 bases separating them. There are 13 residues in the CDR3. CDR3 sequence (DNA): TGTGCCAGCAGTTGGGGGCGTAATTCACCCCTCCACTTT. It specifies CASSWGRNSPLHF. Supplemented by reference TRBV28 and TRBJ1-6, the full variable domain reads DVKVTQSSRYLVKRTGEKVFLECVQDMDHENMFWYRQDPGLGLRLIYFSYDVKMKEKGDIPEGYSVSREKKERFSLILESASTNQTSMYLCASSWGRNSPLHFGNGTRLTVT.

Concerning this clone itself: This sample includes further DNA sequences coding for the same CDR3. V and J are TRBV12-3 or TRBV12-4 and TRBJ2-1, with 8 bases aligning to TRBD1. The J segment lost 5 bases and the V segment lost 6 bases, leaving 3 bases of the junction unmatched. The CDR3 is made up of 13 amino acids. The CDR3 DNA reads TGTGCCAGCAGCCGGACAGGGAACAATGAGCAGTTCTTC. It specifies CASSRTGNNEQFF.

The chain has TRBV19 and TRBJ2-6; D remains ambiguous. Germline V CDR1 and CDR2: LNHDA, SQIVND (reference sequence). The CDR3 runs to 15 residues. Trimming left V 3 bases short and J 2 bases short, with 8 bases between. CDR3 sequence (DNA): TGTGCCAGTAGTATGTCCGCTACTGGGGCCAACGTCCTGACTTTC. Its protein is CASSMSATGANVLTF. Filled out from reference TRBV19 and TRBJ2-6, the complete variable domain reads DGGITQSPKYLFRKEGQNVTLSCEQNLNHDAMYWYRQDPGQGLRLIYYSQIVNDFQKGDIAEGYSVSREKKESFPLTVTSAQKNPTAFYLCASSMSATGANVLTFGAGSRLTVL.

The chain has TRBV7-2 and TRBJ2-1; D is unclear. This CDR3 has 13 residues. V was clipped by 3 bases and J by 2 bases, with 5 bases between them. Germline CDR1 reads SGHTA; CDR2 reads FQGNSA. The CDR3 nucleotides are TGTGCCAGCAGCTTGGGTACCTACAATGAGCAGTTCTTC. This encodes CASSLGTYNEQFF.

For the CDR3, the DNA is TGTGCCAGCAGCTTAACCCAGGGTGCCACCGGGGAGCTGTTTTTT. Amino acids: CASSLTQGATGELFF. The chain combines TRBV13 with TRBJ2-2, with a possible D match to TRBD1 (5 bases). With 2 bases removed from V and 4 bases from J, the gap between germline ends came to 11 bases. CDR1 PRHDT and CDR2 FYEKMQ come from the germline V gene (reference sequence). The CDR3 sequence is 15 residues long.

V usage is TRBV5-6 and J usage is TRBJ2-2, with TRBD1 as a possible D gene (5 bases). The CDR3 totals 13 residues. Germline V gene lookup returns CDR1 SGHDT and CDR2 YYEEEE. V dropped 0 bases and J dropped 5 bases, with 5 bases sitting between them. For the CDR3, the DNA is TGTGCCAGCAGCTTGGCAGGGACCGGGGAGCTGTTTTTT. This sequence encodes CASSLAGTGELFF.

The chain recombines TRBV3-1 (or the pseudogene TRBV3-2) with TRBJ2-5; D might be TRBD2 (6 bases). V lost 4 bases and J lost 9, with 15 bases in between. Looked up from germline, CDR1 is LGHDT and CDR2 is YNNKEL (reference sequence). This CDR3 spans 13 amino acids. CDR3 protein: CASSPNRPGAQYF. CDR3 in DNA: TGTGCCAGCAGCCCCAATAGGCCGGGGGCCCAGTACTTC.

This rearrangement joins TRBV29-1 to TRBJ1-2, with D possibly matching TRBD1 (5 bases). CDR1 is SQVTM, CDR2 ANQGSEA, per germline. Deletions cut 4 bases from V and 9 bases from J, with 18 bases between. The CDR3 is 13 residues long. The CDR3 reads CSVGSPGGTRYTF. DNA for the CDR3: TGCAGCGTTGGATCGCCTGGGGGAACCCGCTACACCTTC.

J is TRBJ1-5 and V is TRBV7-2, with D maybe TRBD1 (5 bases). The CDR3 extends over 14 amino acids. Germline V gene sequence: CDR1 SGHTA, CDR2 FQGNSA. V lost 2 bases and J 3 bases, leaving 8 bases between the germline ends. CDR3 sequence (DNA): TGTGCCAGCAGCTTACAGGGATACAATCAGCCCCAGCATTTT. Residues: CASSLQGYNQPQHF.

In DNA, the CDR3 is TGCGCCAGCAGCCCAAGACCTGTATGGGGGAACACTGAAGCTTTCTTT. This encodes CASSPRPVWGNTEAFF. This chain joins TRBV5-1 and TRBJ1-1; the D is unclear. The CDR3 is made up of 16 amino acids. The germline gives CDR1 SGHRS, CDR2 YFSETQ. Trimming took off 4 bases at V and 1 base at J, with 17 bases between the two ends.

This clone has a single count. The rearrangement links TRBV15 to TRBJ1-1; D call uncertain. The V end lost 3 bases, the J end lost 4 bases, and 15 bases lay between the germline ends. CDR1 and CDR2 (germline): LNHNV, YYDKDF (reference sequence). This CDR3 region has 15 residues. The CDR3 region is CATSSTRRTGTEAFF. CDR3 sequence (DNA): TGTGCCACCAGCAGTACACGACGGACGGGCACTGAAGCTTTCTTT.

V and J are TRBV30 and TRBJ2-7, with 9 bases fitting TRBD1. Trimming removed 2 bases from V and 2 bases from J; junction bases left unmatched: 7. The CDR3 runs 15 residues. The germline CDR1 and CDR2 sequences are GTSNPN and SVGIG (reference sequence). CDR3 bases: TGTGCCTGGAGTCCCGGGTGGACAGGGGCCTACGAGCAGTACTTC. Translated: CAWSPGWTGAYEQYF.

The chain employs TRBV24-1 and TRBJ1-1, with 7 bases aligning to TRBD1. Germline V gives CDR1 KGHDR, CDR2 SFDVKD. The CDR3 runs 15 residues. V was pared by 3 bases and J by 2 bases, with 5 bases of the junction left unmatched. The CDR3 sequence is CATSDARGPNTEAFF. The CDR3 bases are TGTGCCACCAGTGATGCAAGGGGGCCAAACACTGAAGCTTTCTTT.

This chain connects TRBV9 to TRBJ1-2; D unclear. There are 14 residues in the CDR3. Trimming left V 2 bases short and J 8 bases short, with 16 bases between. Germline V gene data show CDR1 as SGDLS and CDR2 as YYNGEE. The DNA for the CDR3 is TGTGCCAGCAGCGTTAGCCTCCCAGGCTCCGGCTACACCTTC. It specifies CASSVSLPGSGYTF.

The chain uses TRBV10-2 and TRBJ1-4; TRBD1 matches 8 bases. The CDR3 loop spans 16 amino acids. Germline CDR1 and CDR2: WSHSY and SAAADI. J gave up 4 bases and V 3 bases, and 7 bases lay outside the gene matches. CDR3 nucleotides: TGCGCCAGCAGTGACCATGGGACAGGCGATAATGAAAAACTGTTTTTT. Translation: CASSDHGTGDNEKLFF.

The V call is TRBV7-2, the J call TRBJ2-7, with 7 bases identical to TRBD1. Per germline, CDR1 SGHTA and CDR2 FQGNSA. The CDR3 has 13 amino acids. J gave up 3 bases and V 3 bases, and 2 bases lay outside the gene matches. In nucleotides, the CDR3 is TGTGCCAGCAGCTTTACAGGGGACTACGAGCAGTACTTC. The encoded protein is CASSFTGDYEQYF.

The chain has TRBV5-4 and TRBJ1-1; D is undetermined. Trimming pared 0 bases from V and 1 base from J, leaving 7 bases between. The germline CDR1 and CDR2 sequences are SGHNT and YYREEE (reference sequence). The CDR3 is made up of 14 amino acids. This CDR3 reads CASSLDGPNTEAFF. The CDR3 bases are TGTGCCAGCAGCTTGGATGGGCCGAACACTGAAGCTTTCTTT.

This clone was seen a single time. The chain uses TRBV29-1 and TRBJ1-1; 10 bases are shared with TRBD1. Trimming at V came to 7 bases and at J to 3 bases, leaving 2 bases not matched to a gene. The germline V gene encodes CDR1 SQVTM and CDR2 ANQGSEA. The CDR3 has 12 residues. In DNA, the CDR3 is TGCAGCGCGGACAGGGGGGACACTGAAGCTTTCTTT. Translating gives CSADRGDTEAFF.

The V gene is TRBV28, the J gene TRBJ1-1, with 8 bases fitting TRBD1. Germline V gene data show CDR1 as MDHEN and CDR2 as SYDVKM. The trim removed 5 bases at V and 4 bases at J, leaving 9 bases unmatched. The CDR3 has 15 amino acids. The CDR3 DNA sequence: TGTGCCAGCAGTGGGGCCACAGGGGGTAGCACTGAAGCTTTCTTT. Translating gives CASSGATGGSTEAFF.